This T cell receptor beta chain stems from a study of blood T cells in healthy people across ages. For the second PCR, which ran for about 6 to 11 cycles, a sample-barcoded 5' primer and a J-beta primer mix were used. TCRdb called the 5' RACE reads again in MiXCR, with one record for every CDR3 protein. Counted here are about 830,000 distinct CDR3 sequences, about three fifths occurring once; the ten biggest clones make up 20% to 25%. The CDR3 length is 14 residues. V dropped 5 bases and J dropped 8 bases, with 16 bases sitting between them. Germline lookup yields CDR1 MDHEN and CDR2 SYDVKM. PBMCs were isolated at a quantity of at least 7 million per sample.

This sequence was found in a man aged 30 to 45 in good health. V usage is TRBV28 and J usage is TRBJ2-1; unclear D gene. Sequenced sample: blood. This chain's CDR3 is CASSAEAKPYEQFF. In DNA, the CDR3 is TGTGCCAGCAGTGCTGAGGCTAAGCCCTATGAGCAGTTCTTC.